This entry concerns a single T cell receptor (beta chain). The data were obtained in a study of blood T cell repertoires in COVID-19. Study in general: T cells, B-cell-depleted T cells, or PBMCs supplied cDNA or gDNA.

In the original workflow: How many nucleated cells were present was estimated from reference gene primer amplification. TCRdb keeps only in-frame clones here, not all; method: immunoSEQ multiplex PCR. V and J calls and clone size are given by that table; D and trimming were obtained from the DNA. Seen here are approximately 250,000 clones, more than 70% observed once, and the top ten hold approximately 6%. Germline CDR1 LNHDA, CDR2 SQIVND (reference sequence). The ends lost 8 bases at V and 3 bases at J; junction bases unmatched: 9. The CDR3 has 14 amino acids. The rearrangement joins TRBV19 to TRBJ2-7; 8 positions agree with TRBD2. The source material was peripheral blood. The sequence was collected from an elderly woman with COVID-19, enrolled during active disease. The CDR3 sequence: CASARTSGYYEQYF. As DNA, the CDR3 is TGTGCCAGTGCCCGAACTAGCGGTTACTACGAGCAGTACTTC.